This TCR beta chain was captured in a study of shared clonotypes between healthy human individuals (dated by TCRdb to about 2020). For the study in its entirety: A couple of women and a few men aged 18 to 49 years were included in the cohort. Per donor, three plates each were used for CD4 naive and CD4 memory, two for CD8 naive, and one for CD8 memory. To estimate repertoire size and how much clonotype sharing occurs between individuals, the study deeply sequenced the blood TCR repertoires of roughly 5 healthy adults. To increase sequencing depth and limit assay-specific biases, different laboratories used diverse techniques to prepare libraries and sequence TCR repertoires. Leukapheresis yielded between about 0.9 and 10 billion PBMCs per donor.

TCR CDR3 regions were amplified from genomic DNA by multiplex PCR using the deep immunoSEQ assay. Genomic DNA extracted from each cell subset was distributed evenly over all wells of several immunoSEQ 96-well plates, and each plate served as one replicate. Each replicate PCR for sorted subsets received about 210 ng genomic DNA, equal to some 32,000 T cell genomes. Purified libraries were measured with a Qubit 3.0 fluorometer, size-checked on a Bioanalyzer 2100, and measured again with the KAPA Library Quantification kit. Every immunoSEQ 96-well plate was sequenced on a dedicated single-read 150-cycle Illumina NextSeq 550 flow cell. Per the source publication's procedure: Because the immunoSEQ output held only junctional sequences and lacked quality scores, the filtering could not match the filtering applied to full-length reads. Sequences were annotated with PyIR, a Python wrapper for IgBLAST v1.9, and V/J genes and CDR3 were assigned using IMGT germline references. Reads were removed for weak V/J assignments (E-value above 1e-6), missing CDR3, stop codons, out-of-frame junctions, or ambiguous translated residues. V3J clonotypes were defined as sequences sharing an identical inferred V gene, J gene, and CDR3 amino acid sequence. The percentage overlap between two repertoires was calculated by dividing the number of shared unique clonotypes by the size of the smaller repertoire. Richness of each repertoire was evaluated using RTK rarefaction, the Chao1 estimator, and Recon v2.1 estimates of unobserved clonotypes. Generation probabilities were computed with OLGA for all TCRbeta clonotypes obtained by the gDNA method from a handful of donors. Imported from immuneACCESS, the table was reduced by TCRdb to in-frame sequences with V and J called. These copies leave out some clones; in studies compared against another copy, an unresolved V gene accounts for under half, and the cause of the remainder is not known. V and J calls and clone size are given by that table; D and trimming were obtained from the DNA. The sample includes about 600,000 clones, with roughly 98% observed a single time. The ten largest clonotypes hold 0.25% to 0.35% of the sample.

As regards this clone: This receptor's antigen is unknown. Per-base quality was not reported, and no clone a single base away is much larger than it.

The CDR3 spans 15 residues, from the cysteine through the phenylalanine. Only the CDR3 DNA stays, 45 bases, in frame from base 1. According to the germline V gene, CDR1 reads MNHEY and CDR2 reads SVGAGI. Trimming leaves V shorter by 1 base and J shorter by 4 bases, with the junction holding 5 bases beyond the gene matches. For the CD8 naive samples, CD45RO-negative cells were positively selected for CCR7, yielding a CD45RA+CCR7+ population from which TemRA cells were excluded. The donors were healthy, HIV-negative adults with no recently reported acute infections or vaccinations. Only Caucasian adults living in Nashville, Tennessee, USA were represented among the donors. After blood collection by leukapheresis, PBMCs were isolated using Ficoll-Histopaque density gradient centrifugation and then cryopreserved in the vapor phase of liquid nitrogen. Purity and quantity of every magnetically sorted T cell population were checked by analytical flow cytometry. From each sorted fraction, genomic DNA was isolated and quantified by UV absorbance on a Nanodrop 2000c.

Broader findings and caveats from the paper: Compared with non-shared clonotypes, clonotypes shared by all four sorted-subset donors had higher generation probabilities. Sampling was restricted to blood, and TCR repertoires in tissues likely differ from the TCR repertoires found in blood. Rarefaction of sorted-subset datasets indicated incomplete sequencing despite the large sequencing depth. Estimated clonotype richness was generally larger for naive than for memory subsets. Because the study included only a small number of donors, the genetic and exposure-history diversity represented was limited. Sharing across a few donors was observed for around 5% of naive CD4, around 3.5% of naive CD8, 2% to 2.5% of memory CD4, and 0.4% of memory CD8 clonotypes. Pairwise subsampling led to the expectation that sequencing depth would affect the degree of clonotype sharing among donors.

The TCR sequence derives from a man aged 30 to 39 in good health. Recombination connected TRBV6-5 to TRBJ2-7, and TRBD2 matches 9 of the central bases. The material sequenced was naive CD8+ T cells sorted from blood. Interpreted using the paper, the cell subset or site label stands for: CD45RA+CCR7+. The nucleotide sequence is TGTGCCAGCAGTTACTTAACTAGCGGGCGGTACGAGCAGTACTTC. This codes for CASSYLTSGRYEQYF.